These 24 T cell receptor beta chains were all obtained from the same sample, sequenced in a study of T cells in Graves' hyperthyroidism and ophthalmopathy. The TCR beta CDR3 regions underwent amplification using RNA transcripts as the source. With the HTBI primer set, the TCR CDR3 went through a first round of RT-PCR. TCRdb fed the multiplex PCR reads into MiXCR, producing one record per CDR3 protein. The sample contains about 270,000 distinct CDR3 sequences, 20% to 25% of which appear only once. Sequencing was carried out using blood. The receptors were sampled from a man aged 30 to 45 with Graves' ophthalmopathy.

This clonotype has a single count. With a much larger clone just one base away, this may be a read error. This sequence joins TRBV12-3 or TRBV12-4 and TRBJ1-3; D is unclear. The CDR3 runs 15 residues. The germline V and J ends were trimmed by 5 bases and 3 bases, with 14 bases remaining between them. The CDR3 region is CASSPRGGGGNTIYF. The CDR3 DNA reads as TGTGCCAGCAGTCCGCGTGGAGGCGGTGGAAACACCATATATTTT.

Worth noting for this clonotype: A much larger clone sits a single nucleotide away, making a read error possible. This chain connects TRBV19 to TRBJ2-7; D not certain. Germline values: CDR1 LNHDA, CDR2 SQIVND (reference sequence). The CDR3 spans 14 residues. The DNA of the CDR3 is TGTGCCAGTAGTATAGCGGCTTCCAACTACGAGCGGTACTTC. This gives the protein CASSIAASNYERYF.

This clonotype was picked up a small number of times. V and J are TRBV20-1 and TRBJ1-4; TRBD1 is a possible D gene (5 bases). V gave up 6 bases and J gave up 5 bases, with 10 bases separating them. The CDR3 consists of 12 residues. Germline loops: CDR1 DFQATT, CDR2 SNEGSKA (reference sequence). CDR3 region: CSAGDANEKLFF. CDR3 sequence (DNA): TGCAGTGCCGGGGACGCAAATGAAAAACTGTTTTTT.

This chain joins TRBV6-2 or TRBV6-3 and TRBJ1-1, with D unresolved. The CDR3 runs to 16 residues. The germline CDR1 and CDR2 sequences are MNHEY and SVGEGT. The germline V and J ends were trimmed by 5 bases and 1 base, with 17 bases remaining between them. Written as DNA, the CDR3 is TGTGCCAGCAGTAAAAATCCTTTACGACCGAACACTGAAGCTTTCTTT. Amino acid sequence: CASSKNPLRPNTEAFF.

This clonotype has ten or more counts. The chain is built from TRBV11-2 and TRBJ2-1; D uncertain. CDR3 size: 14 residues. Per the germline V gene, CDR1 is SGHAT and CDR2 is FQNNGV. Trimming removed 3 bases from V and 8 bases from J, with 14 bases in between. DNA of the CDR3: TGTGCCAGCAGCTTTTTTACGGAGTTCGATGAGCAGTTCTTC. Translated, it gives CASSFFTEFDEQFF.

The chain carries TRBV6-1 and TRBJ2-1; the D gene is possibly TRBD2 (5 bases). The ends were cut back, 6 bases at V and 1 base at J, with 10 bases in the middle. The CDR3 length is 14 residues. Germline assignment: CDR1 MNHNS and CDR2 SASEGT. This CDR3 reads CASRIAYSYNEQFF. In nucleotides, the CDR3 is TGTGCCAGCAGGATAGCGTATTCCTACAATGAGCAGTTCTTC.

The chain carries TRBV19 and TRBJ1-1; no firm D call. CDR3 length: 13 residues. Germline assignment: CDR1 LNHDA and CDR2 SQIVND (reference sequence). Trimming pared 7 bases from V and 1 base from J, leaving 10 bases between. In DNA, the CDR3 is TGTGCCAGTAAGGCTCCACAGAACACTGAAGCTTTCTTT. Translating gives CASKAPQNTEAFF.

Turning to this clonotype: The junction shows a germline mismatch at one end, possibly a read error. The chain links TRBV28 to TRBJ1-6; no definite D call. CDR3 size: 16 residues. Germline CDR1 and CDR2: MDHEN and SYDVKM. CDR3 region: CASSSTESSYNPPLHF. In nucleotides, the CDR3 is TGTGCCAGCAGTTCGACCGAGAGCTCCTATAATCCACCCCTCCACTTT. The whole variable domain, filled in from reference TRBV28 and TRBJ1-6, reads DVKVTQSSRYLVKRTGEKVFLECVQDMDHENMFWYRQDPGLGLRLIYFSYDVKMKEKGDIPEGYSVSREKKERFSLILESASTNQTSMYLCASSSTESSYNPPLHFGNGTRLTVT.

The rearrangement joins TRBV29-1 to TRBJ1-1; D perhaps matches TRBD1 (5 bases). CDR3 length: 11 amino acids. CDR1 is SQVTM, CDR2 ANQGSEA, per germline. The ends were cut back, 5 bases at V and 11 bases at J, with 15 bases in the middle. The CDR3 DNA follows: TGCAGCGTTATGTACAGGTTGGGGGCTTTCTTT. This codes for CSVMYRLGAFF.

As regards this clonotype: A much larger clonotype is one base distant, so this may be a read error. The V call is TRBV2, the J call TRBJ2-7, with 11 bases aligning to TRBD2. CDR3 length: 14 amino acids. Germline CDR1 is SNHLY and CDR2 is FYNNEI. In DNA, the CDR3 is TGTGTCAGCATCGGGACTAGCGGACCATACGAGCAGTACTTC. Protein product: CVSIGTSGPYEQYF.

The gene calls are TRBV3-1 and TRBJ2-5; maybe TRBD1 (5 bases). This CDR3 comprises 16 residues. CDR1 and CDR2 from the germline V gene are LGHDT and YNNKEL (reference sequence). The V gene lost 2 bases and the J gene lost 2 bases, with 15 bases spanning the gap. The CDR3, as DNA: TGTGCCAGCAGCCAAAATGCAGGGTTGAATCAAGAGACCCAGTACTTC. This encodes CASSQNAGLNQETQYF.

This clonotype was picked up a small number of times. V and J are TRBV28 and TRBJ2-1; possibly TRBD1 for D (6 bases). Germline V gives CDR1 MDHEN, CDR2 SYDVKM. CDR3 length: 16 residues. V lost 5 bases, J lost 1 base, and 15 bases lay in between. CDR3 region: CASSPTRGSSYNEQFF. CDR3 sequence (DNA): TGTGCCAGCAGTCCGACGAGGGGGAGTTCCTACAATGAGCAGTTCTTC.

This clonotype was seen at least ten times. V and J are TRBV5-1 and TRBJ1-2; a weak D match, TRBD1 (5 bases). This CDR3 is 18 amino acids long. Germline CDR1 SGHRS, CDR2 YFSETQ. V lost 1 base, J lost 2 bases, and 21 bases lay in between. Written as DNA, the CDR3 is TGCGCCAGCAGCTTGAGGGGCCAACGTATGCAGGGCAACTATGGCTACACCTTC. It codes for CASSLRGQRMQGNYGYTF. Using reference TRBV5-1 and TRBJ1-2 for the parts outside the CDR3, the full variable domain is KAGVTQTPRYLIKTRGQQVTLSCSPISGHRSVSWYQQTPGQGLQFLFEYFSETQRNKGNFPGRFSGRQFSNSRSEMNVSTLELGDSALYLCASSLRGQRMQGNYGYTFGSGTRLTVV.

Many counts were recorded for this clonotype. This rearrangement joins TRBV11-3 to TRBJ2-7; 16 bases fit TRBD2. After removal of 3 bases from V and 4 bases from J, the junction contained 3 bases not matched to a gene. CDR1 SGHNT and CDR2 YENEEA come from the germline V gene. The length of the CDR3 is 16 residues. The CDR3 DNA reads as TGTGCCAGCAGCTTGGGACTAGCGGGAGGGCGGTACGAGCAGTACTTC. This codes for CASSLGLAGGRYEQYF.

In this sample, this clonotype turned up many times. The genes are TRBV5-1 and TRBJ1-1; 7 nucleotides align to TRBD1. The CDR3 totals 13 residues. Germline lookup yields CDR1 SGHRS and CDR2 YFSETQ. The junction had 4 bases not matched to a gene; V was cut back by 7 bases and J by 1 base. The CDR3 DNA is TGCGCCAGCGGCAGACAGGGGAACACTGAAGCTTTCTTT. Translating it yields CASGRQGNTEAFF.

This clonotype was seen repeatedly, ten times or more. The chain is built from TRBV5-1 and TRBJ2-1, with TRBD1 matching 9 bases. Germline trimming cut 0 bases from V and 5 bases from J; bases unmatched to any gene: 0. The germline CDR1 and CDR2 sequences are SGHRS and YFSETQ. CDR3 length: 14 residues. CDR3 coding DNA: TGCGCCAGCAGCTTGGGGACAGGGGACAATGAGCAGTTCTTC. Its protein is CASSLGTGDNEQFF. The variable domain in full, completed from reference TRBV5-1 and TRBJ2-1, reads KAGVTQTPRYLIKTRGQQVTLSCSPISGHRSVSWYQQTPGQGLQFLFEYFSETQRNKGNFPGRFSGRQFSNSRSEMNVSTLELGDSALYLCASSLGTGDNEQFFGPGTRLTVL.

This clonotype has a handful of counts. Mismatch with germline at one junction end may stem from a read error. The V and J genes are TRBV2 and TRBJ2-5; 11 bases line up with TRBD2. CDR1 and CDR2 (germline): SNHLY, FYNNEI. This CDR3 is 15 amino acids long. Here the CDR3 DNA reads TGTGCCAGCAGTGCGGTAGCGGGAGGGCAAGGGACCCAGTACTTC. The encoded protein is CASSAVAGGQGTQYF. The full variable domain, rest sourced from reference TRBV2 and TRBJ2-5, is EPEVTQTPSHQVTQMGQEVILRCVPISNHLYFYWYRQILGQKVEFLVSFYNNEISEKSEIFDDQFSVERPDGSNFTLKIRSTKLEDSAMYFCASSAVAGGQGTQYFGPGTRLLVL.

The V and J genes are TRBV15 and TRBJ2-3; no clear D gene. Germline CDR1 reads LNHNV; CDR2 reads YYDKDF (reference sequence). CDR3 length: 12 residues. Trimming shortened V by 0 bases and J by 4 bases, and 2 bases separated the two germline ends. CDR3 nucleotide sequence: TGTGCCACCAGCAGAGAATCAGATACGCAGTATTTT. It specifies CATSRESDTQYF.

Concerning this clonotype itself: The junction departs from the called germline gene at one end, perhaps through a read error. The V gene is TRBV2, the J gene TRBJ2-1; possible D gene TRBD1, 6 bases. The germline CDR1 and CDR2 sequences are SNHLY and FYNNEI. The CDR3 runs 16 residues. The CDR3 DNA sequence: TGTGCCAGCAGTTGGGACACCCTGAGCTCCTACAATGAGCGGTTCTTC. Protein: CASSWDTLSSYNERFF.

This clonotype was detected ten times or more. V gene TRBV18 combines with J gene TRBJ2-7; 7 nucleotides match TRBD2. Germline CDR1 and CDR2: KGHSH and LQKENI. J gave up 9 bases and V 2 bases, and 10 bases lay outside the gene matches. This CDR3 region has 14 residues. CDR3 nucleotides: TGTGCCAGCTCACCAGCGGGAGCGGGAATGTCGCAGTACTTC. This gives the protein CASSPAGAGMSQYF.

This clonotype was seen a few times. The CDR3 DNA is TGTGCCTGGAGTCCCGGGCCAGATACGCAGTATTTT. It is translated as CAWSPGPDTQYF. The chain carries TRBV30 and TRBJ2-3; D is uncertain. The CDR3 is 12 residues long. Germline V gene sequence: CDR1 GTSNPN, CDR2 SVGIG (reference sequence). V was clipped by 2 bases and J by 4 bases, with 7 bases between them.

The rearrangement uses TRBV9 and TRBJ2-7; possible D gene TRBD2, 6 bases. Germline CDR1 SGDLS, CDR2 YYNGEE. The V end lost 4 bases, the J end lost 5 bases, and 13 bases lay between the germline ends. This CDR3 comprises 13 residues. Here the CDR3 reads CASSRDSGNEQYF. In nucleotides, the CDR3 is TGTGCCAGCAGCCGGGACTCCGGGAACGAGCAGTACTTC. The complete variable domain, with remaining parts taken from reference TRBV9 and TRBJ2-7, reads DSGVTQTPKHLITATGQRVTLRCSPRSGDLSVYWYQQSLDQGLQFLIQYYNGEERAKGNILERFSAQQFPDLHSELNLSSLELGDSALYFCASSRDSGNEQYFGPGTRLTVT.

The chain has TRBV18 and TRBJ2-3, with 9 bases lining up with TRBD2. V lost 0 bases to trimming and J lost 2 bases; unmatched junction nucleotides: 3. Germline lookup yields CDR1 KGHSH and CDR2 LQKENI. The CDR3 spans 16 residues. The CDR3 DNA sequence: TGTGCCAGCTCACCACCGCTAGCGGGGACCACAGATACGCAGTATTTT. Encoded protein: CASSPPLAGTTDTQYF. The full variable domain, completed using reference TRBV18 and TRBJ2-3, is NAGVMQNPRHLVRRRGQEARLRCSPMKGHSHVYWYRQLPEEGLKFMVYLQKENIIDESGMPKERFSAEFPKEGPSILRIQQVVRGDSAAYFCASSPPLAGTTDTQYFGPGTRLTVL.

This clonotype showed up just a few times. The J gene is TRBJ2-1, the V gene TRBV2; 11 nucleotides line up with TRBD2. Germline CDR1 reads SNHLY; CDR2 reads FYNNEI. The CDR3 is 14 residues long. With 5 bases clipped from V and 8 bases from J, the junction kept 5 bases outside the gene matches. This chain's CDR3 is CASSLAGGSDEQFF. The CDR3 nucleotides read TGTGCCAGCAGTTTAGCGGGAGGGTCAGATGAGCAGTTCTTC. Filled out from reference TRBV2 and TRBJ2-1, the complete variable domain reads EPEVTQTPSHQVTQMGQEVILRCVPISNHLYFYWYRQILGQKVEFLVSFYNNEISEKSEIFDDQFSVERPDGSNFTLKIRSTKLEDSAMYFCASSLAGGSDEQFFGPGTRLTVL.